Given below is one T cell receptor (beta chain) in context. This specimen comes from a study of control samples from healthy donors and cancer patients. TCRdb keeps only in-frame clones here, not all; method: immunoSEQ multiplex PCR. The sample shows tens of thousands of clones, roughly nine tenths of them seen only once. The CDR3 totals 14 residues. Germline V gene lookup returns CDR1 SNHLY and CDR2 FYNNEI. V lost 0 bases, J lost 8 bases, and 10 bases lay in between. The chain is built from TRBV2 and TRBJ1-4; D gene unclear. The sequencing input was PBMCs. This clonotype was sampled from a man in his sixties with colorectal cancer. The CDR3 coding sequence is TGTGCCAGCAGTGAAGCCCGGGCCCCGGAAAAACTGTTTTTT. This gives the protein CASSEARAPEKLFF.